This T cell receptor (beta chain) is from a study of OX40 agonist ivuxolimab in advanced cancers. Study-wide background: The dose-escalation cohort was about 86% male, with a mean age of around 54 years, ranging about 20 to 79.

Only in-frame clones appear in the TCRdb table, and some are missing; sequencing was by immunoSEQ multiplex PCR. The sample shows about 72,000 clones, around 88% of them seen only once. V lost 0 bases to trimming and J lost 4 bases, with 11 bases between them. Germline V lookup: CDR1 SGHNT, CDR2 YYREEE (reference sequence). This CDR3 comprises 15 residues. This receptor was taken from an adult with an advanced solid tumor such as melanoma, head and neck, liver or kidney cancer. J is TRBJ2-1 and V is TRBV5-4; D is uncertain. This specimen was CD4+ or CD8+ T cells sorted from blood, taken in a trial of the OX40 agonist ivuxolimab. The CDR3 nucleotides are TGTGCCAGCAGCTTGGTGGGATCGCTATACAATGAGCAGTTCTTC. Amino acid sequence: CASSLVGSLYNEQFF.